A selection of T cell receptor beta chains follows, all from one sample in a study of T cells after posttransplantation cyclophosphamide. Clones were sequenced by immunoSEQ multiplex PCR, and TCRdb holds only the in-frame ones, with some missing. The table records about 24,000 clones, roughly nine tenths of them present only once. The sequenced sample was PBMCs, obtained after an allogeneic stem cell transplant with a calcineurin inhibitor and methotrexate. All receptors come from a female patient aged 50-60 years who received an allogeneic stem cell transplant from an unrelated donor, was CMV-positive, and had chronic GVHD only. The graft donor may account for some of the T cells. The CDR3 runs from the conserved cysteine through the conserved F or W. Each record gives: clone size, J gene, V gene, D gene, CDR3 protein, CDR3 DNA. D genes are given only for firm matches. Some rows mark clone size as missing; the rest say once, few, many or name a class of expanded clone.

clone size: .; J gene: TRBJ1-2; V gene: TRBV6-6; D gene: .; CDR3 protein: CASSYSGEDYGYTF; CDR3 DNA: TGTGCCAGCAGTTACTCCGGGGAAGACTATGGCTACACCTTC
clone size: few; J gene: TRBJ2-5; V gene: TRBV5-1; D gene: TRBD1; CDR3 protein: CASSSQGDRALGETQYF; CDR3 DNA: TGCGCCAGCAGCTCCCAAGGGGACAGGGCTTTGGGAGAGACCCAGTACTTC
clone size: .; J gene: TRBJ2-1; V gene: TRBV11-3; D gene: TRBD2; CDR3 protein: CASSLGLAGNSYNEQFF; CDR3 DNA: TGTGCCAGCAGCTTAGGACTAGCGGGGAACTCCTACAATGAGCAGTTCTTC
clone size: .; J gene: TRBJ1-1; V gene: TRBV6-1; D gene: TRBD1; CDR3 protein: CASSPRGDTEAFF; CDR3 DNA: TGTGCCAGCTCCCCCAGGGGGGACACTGAAGCTTTCTTT
clone size: .; J gene: TRBJ1-2; V gene: TRBV7-9; D gene: .; CDR3 protein: CASSSQGSYGYTF; CDR3 DNA: TGTGCCAGCAGCTCACAGGGTAGCTATGGCTACACCTTC
clone size: .; J gene: TRBJ1-2; V gene: TRBV5-1; D gene: TRBD1; CDR3 protein: CASSLLGQGGLYGYTF; CDR3 DNA: TGCGCCAGCAGCTTGCTAGGACAGGGTGGTCTCTATGGCTACACCTTC
clone size: .; J gene: TRBJ2-3; V gene: TRBV5-5; D gene: TRBD2; CDR3 protein: CASSGLAVDTQYF; CDR3 DNA: TGTGCCAGCAGCGGACTAGCGGTAGATACGCAGTATTTT
clone size: .; J gene: TRBJ1-1; V gene: TRBV9; D gene: .; CDR3 protein: CASSVGVGTEAFF; CDR3 DNA: TGTGCCAGCAGCGTCGGTGTTGGCACTGAAGCTTTCTTT
clone size: .; J gene: TRBJ1-1; V gene: TRBV19; D gene: TRBD1; CDR3 protein: CASSPNTGTVYGVNTEAFF; CDR3 DNA: TGTGCCAGTAGTCCGAATACCGGGACAGTCTACGGTGTGAACACTGAAGCTTTCTTT
clone size: .; J gene: TRBJ1-2; V gene: TRBV29-1; D gene: TRBD1; CDR3 protein: CSVEGALGGDYGYTF; CDR3 DNA: TGCAGCGTTGAAGGGGCCCTAGGGGGCGACTATGGCTACACCTTC
clone size: .; J gene: TRBJ1-1; V gene: TRBV29-1; D gene: .; CDR3 protein: CSVVRGTEAFF; CDR3 DNA: TGCAGCGTTGTAAGGGGGACTGAAGCTTTCTTT
clone size: .; J gene: TRBJ1-5; V gene: TRBV4-1; D gene: TRBD1; CDR3 protein: CASSPRQGLQPQHF; CDR3 DNA: TGCGCCAGCAGCCCGAGACAGGGATTGCAGCCCCAGCATTTT
clone size: .; J gene: TRBJ2-1; V gene: TRBV7-8; D gene: .; CDR3 protein: CASSLWRGLARNEQFF; CDR3 DNA: TGTGCCAGCAGCTTGTGGAGGGGTCTAGCTCGAAATGAGCAGTTCTTC
clone size: once; J gene: TRBJ2-2; V gene: TRBV5-4; D gene: TRBD2; CDR3 protein: CASSWGGLRSPNTGELFF; CDR3 DNA: TGTGCCAGCAGCTGGGGGGGACTACGATCACCGAACACCGGGGAGCTGTTTTTT
clone size: .; J gene: TRBJ1-1; V gene: TRBV18; D gene: .; CDR3 protein: CASSPPASPSTEAFF; CDR3 DNA: TGTGCCAGCTCACCACCCGCCTCCCCGAGTACTGAAGCTTTCTTT
clone size: .; J gene: TRBJ2-7; V gene: TRBV4-1; D gene: .; CDR3 protein: CASSQAGQGGHYEQYF; CDR3 DNA: TGCGCCAGCAGCCAAGCGGGTCAGGGGGGCCACTACGAGCAGTACTTC
clone size: .; J gene: TRBJ1-4; V gene: TRBV9; D gene: TRBD1; CDR3 protein: CASSARGGQGYEKLFF; CDR3 DNA: TGTGCCAGCAGCGCCCGGGGGGGACAGGGGTACGAAAAACTGTTTTTT
clone size: .; J gene: TRBJ1-4; V gene: TRBV19; D gene: TRBD1; CDR3 protein: CASSSIRGPVEKLFF; CDR3 DNA: TGTGCCAGTAGTTCAATCAGGGGGCCAGTTGAAAAACTGTTTTTT
clone size: once; J gene: TRBJ2-5; V gene: TRBV4-1; D gene: TRBD2; CDR3 protein: CASSQQPSGTTGETQYF; CDR3 DNA: TGCGCCAGCAGCCAGCAACCTAGCGGGACTACGGGAGAGACCCAGTACTTC
clone size: .; J gene: TRBJ2-4; V gene: TRBV25-1; D gene: .; CDR3 protein: CASSDLVTDKNIQYF; CDR3 DNA: TGTGCCAGCAGTGATCTCGTGACAGATAAAAACATTCAGTACTTC
clone size: .; J gene: TRBJ1-4; V gene: TRBV2; D gene: .; CDR3 protein: CASIPRALPTNEKLFF; CDR3 DNA: TGTGCCAGCATACCTCGCGCCCTTCCAACTAATGAAAAACTGTTTTTT
clone size: .; J gene: TRBJ2-4; V gene: TRBV6-5; D gene: .; CDR3 protein: CASRISGEQNIQYF; CDR3 DNA: TGTGCCAGCAGGATCTCGGGAGAACAAAACATTCAGTACTTC
clone size: .; J gene: TRBJ2-1; V gene: TRBV28; D gene: TRBD1; CDR3 protein: CASSSRDRVGGYNEQFF; CDR3 DNA: TGTGCCAGCAGTTCCCGGGACAGGGTCGGTGGCTACAATGAGCAGTTCTTC
clone size: .; J gene: TRBJ1-3; V gene: TRBV18; D gene: TRBD1; CDR3 protein: CASSPGTGTGVSGNTIYF; CDR3 DNA: TGTGCCAGCTCACCCGGTACCGGGACAGGAGTCTCTGGAAACACCATATATTTT
clone size: .; J gene: TRBJ2-7; V gene: TRBV9; D gene: TRBD1; CDR3 protein: CASSVEQGAGYEQYF; CDR3 DNA: TGTGCCAGCAGCGTAGAACAGGGGGCTGGATACGAGCAGTACTTC
clone size: .; J gene: TRBJ2-7; V gene: TRBV6-5; D gene: .; CDR3 protein: CASSNRVSFYEQYF; CDR3 DNA: TGTGCCAGCAGTAACAGGGTCTCCTTCTACGAGCAGTACTTC
clone size: .; J gene: TRBJ1-2; V gene: TRBV10-3; D gene: TRBD1; CDR3 protein: CAISESTGDGYTF; CDR3 DNA: TGTGCCATCAGTGAGTCAACAGGGGATGGCTACACCTTC
clone size: few; J gene: TRBJ2-3; V gene: TRBV28; D gene: TRBD2; CDR3 protein: CASTPPASGSRDTQYF; CDR3 DNA: TGTGCCAGCACCCCCCCGGCTAGCGGGAGTCGCGATACGCAGTATTTT
clone size: .; J gene: TRBJ2-7; V gene: TRBV4-3; D gene: .; CDR3 protein: CASSQGSLDLGYEQYF; CDR3 DNA: TGCGCCAGCAGCCAAGGAAGCTTGGACTTGGGCTACGAGCAGTACTTC
clone size: few; J gene: TRBJ2-6; V gene: TRBV10-2; D gene: .; CDR3 protein: CASSPRGLSGANVLTF; CDR3 DNA: TGCGCCAGCAGTCCCCGAGGGCTCTCTGGGGCCAACGTCCTGACTTTC
clone size: .; J gene: TRBJ2-2; V gene: TRBV4-1; D gene: TRBD2; CDR3 protein: CASSTGAGEGRGELFF; CDR3 DNA: TGCGCCAGCAGCACGGGCGCGGGGGAGGGACGCGGGGAGCTGTTTTTT
clone size: .; J gene: TRBJ1-2; V gene: TRBV6-5; D gene: .; CDR3 protein: CASSYFTPSYGYTF; CDR3 DNA: TGTGCCAGCAGTTACTTCACTCCTTCTTATGGCTACACCTTC
clone size: .; J gene: TRBJ2-1; V gene: TRBV7-3; D gene: TRBD2; CDR3 protein: CASSLTGLAGAYNEQFF; CDR3 DNA: TGTGCCAGCAGCTTAACGGGACTAGCGGGGGCCTACAATGAGCAGTTCTTC